The clone carrying this T cell receptor beta chain appeared a few times. The antigen is undetermined. This specimen belongs to a study of T cells in Graves' hyperthyroidism and ophthalmopathy. Across the study: Peripheral blood was acquired at first diagnosis, ahead of any therapy whatsoever.

General study findings and limits: Blood also held most thyroid clonotypes expanded beyond 0.001.

Cells are PBMCs isolated from about 10 ml of fresh blood. The CDR3 loop spans 15 amino acids. Germline V gene sequence: CDR1 SGDLS, CDR2 YYNGEE. Trimming took 0 bases from V and 6 from J, leaving 13 bases between them. Amplification of TCR beta CDR3 regions was performed using RNA transcripts as template. Using the HTBI primer set, a first-round RT-PCR was run on the TCR CDR3. TCRdb itself ran the multiplex PCR reads through MiXCR, one entry per CDR3 protein. In the table there are about 590,000 distinct CDR3 sequences, about a sixth of which are singletons. Sequencing input: blood. The sequence came from a woman aged 30 to 39 with Graves' hyperthyroidism. The rearrangement joins TRBV9 to TRBJ2-1; D is unresolved. The CDR3 region has the DNA TGTGCCAGCAGCGTAGCCCAGGACCCTAGCAATGAGCAGTTCTTC. This translates into CASSVAQDPSNEQFF. The full variable domain, in which reference TRBV9 and TRBJ2-1 provide the parts outside the CDR3, is DSGVTQTPKHLITATGQRVTLRCSPRSGDLSVYWYQQSLDQGLQFLIQYYNGEERAKGNILERFSAQQFPDLHSELNLSSLELGDSALYFCASSVAQDPSNEQFFGPGTRLTVL.